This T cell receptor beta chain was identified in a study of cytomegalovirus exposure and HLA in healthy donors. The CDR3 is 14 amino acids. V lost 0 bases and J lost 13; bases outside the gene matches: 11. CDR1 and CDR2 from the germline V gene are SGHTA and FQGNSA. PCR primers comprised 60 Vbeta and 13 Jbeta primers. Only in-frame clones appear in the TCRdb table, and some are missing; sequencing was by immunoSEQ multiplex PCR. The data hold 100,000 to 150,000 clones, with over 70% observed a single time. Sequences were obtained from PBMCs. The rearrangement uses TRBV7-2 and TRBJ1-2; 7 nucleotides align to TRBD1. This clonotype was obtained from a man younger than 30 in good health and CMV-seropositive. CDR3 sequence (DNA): TGTGCCAGCAGCTTAGCAGGGAGAACCGGGACAGTCACCTTC. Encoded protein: CASSLAGRTGTVTF.